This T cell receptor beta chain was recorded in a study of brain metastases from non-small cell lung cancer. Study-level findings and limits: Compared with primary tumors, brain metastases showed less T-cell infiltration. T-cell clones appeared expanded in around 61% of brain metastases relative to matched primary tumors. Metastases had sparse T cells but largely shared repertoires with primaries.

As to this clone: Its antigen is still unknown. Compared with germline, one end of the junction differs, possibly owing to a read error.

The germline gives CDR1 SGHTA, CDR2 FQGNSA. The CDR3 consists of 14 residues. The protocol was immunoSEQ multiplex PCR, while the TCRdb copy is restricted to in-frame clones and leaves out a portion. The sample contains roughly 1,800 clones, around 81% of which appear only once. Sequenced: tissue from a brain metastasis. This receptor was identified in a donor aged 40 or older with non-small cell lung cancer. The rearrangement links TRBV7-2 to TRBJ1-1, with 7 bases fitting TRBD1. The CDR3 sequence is CASSLAQGNTEVFF. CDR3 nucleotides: TGTGCCAGCAGCTTAGCACAGGGGAACACTGAAGTTTTCTTT.